This TCR beta chain was found in a study of T cell clonality in common variable immunodeficiency. Germline loops: CDR1 MDHEN, CDR2 SYDVKM. The CDR3 is 15 residues long. J gave up 3 bases and V 6 bases, and 9 bases lay outside the gene matches. This clone was detected many times. The CDR3 goes on 3 residues after the read ends, and that part is filled in from the germline J gene. Method: immunoSEQ multiplex PCR; TCRdb's copy keeps in-frame clones and lacks some. Recorded here are tens of thousands of clones, with no singletons, and the ten leading clones hold about 5%. The sequencing input was peripheral blood mononuclear cells. The chain carries TRBV28 and TRBJ2-3, with 7 bases lining up with TRBD1. The source is a person between 18 and 70 years old in good health. The CDR3 spells CASSLNWDRTDTQYF. The sequenced part of the CDR3 DNA is TGTGCCAGCAGCCTAAACTGGGACAGAACAGATACG.